What follows describes a single T cell receptor (beta chain). CDR3 size: 11 residues. V was cut by 5 bases and J by 3 bases, with 5 bases left in between. Germline-derived CDR1 and CDR2 are SGHAT and FQDESV (reference sequence). The sample belongs to a study of control samples from healthy donors and cancer patients. The assay was immunoSEQ multiplex PCR, and TCRdb's table has in-frame clones only and misses some. The data hold 60,000 to 75,000 clones, with about nine tenths observed a single time. Material: PBMCs. The rearrangement uses TRBV11-1 and TRBJ2-7; no definite D call. The sequence was collected from a man aged 55 to 69 with colorectal cancer. The CDR3 DNA sequence: TGTGCCAGCAGCCACAGCTACGAGCAGTACTTC. Translation gives CASSHSYEQYF. The full variable domain, with the rest looked up from reference TRBV11-1 and TRBJ2-7, is EAEVAQSPRYKITEKSQAVAFWCDPISGHATLYWYRQILGQGPELLVQFQDESVVDDSQLPKDRFSAERLKGVDSTLKIQPAELGDSAMYLCASSHSYEQYFGPGTRLTVT.